The sequence of this T cell receptor (beta chain) was determined in a study of cytomegalovirus exposure and HLA in healthy donors. CDR3 size: 15 residues. The germline V gene encodes CDR1 LNHDA and CDR2 SQIVND (reference sequence). The ends lost 6 bases at V and 0 bases at J; junction bases unmatched: 5. Primers: 60 Vbeta forward and 13 Jbeta reverse. This table comes from immunoSEQ multiplex PCR, and its TCRdb copy is limited to in-frame clones, with some not included. The table counts just over 80,000 clones; approximately 1% lies in the top ten. The chain links TRBV19 to TRBJ2-3; 8 bases are shared with TRBD2. Sequenced sample: PBMCs. The source of this sequence is a woman in her twenties or thirties in good health and CMV-seronegative. The CDR3 sequence is CASSGQRGSTDTQYF. CDR3 DNA sequence: TGTGCCAGTAGCGGTCAGCGGGGGAGCACAGATACGCAGTATTTT.